This T cell receptor beta chain is from a study of T cell repertoires in cytomegalovirus infection. From the reads, TCRdb called clonotypes with MiXCR, one entry per CDR3 protein. This repertoire shows more than 250,000 distinct CDR3 sequences, around a quarter found once; its top ten account for approximately 12%. This clonotype was counted a few times. Its antigen is as yet unknown. The sequence was obtained from a human donor in good health (CMV status not recorded). Some clones in this sample may be carry-over from other donors' samples. The sample in question was cultured PBMCs, obtained from culture after CMV antigen stimulation.

The CDR3 DNA reads as TGTGCCAGCAGCTTAGGGGGGATAAGCTCTGGAAACACCATATATTTT. It yields the protein CASSLGGISSGNTIYF. V and J are TRBV7-2 and TRBJ1-3, with a weak D call TRBD1 (5 bases). The germline CDR1 and CDR2 sequences are SGHTA and FQGNSA. V lost 1 base to trimming and J lost 0 bases, with 10 bases between them. The CDR3 has 16 amino acids.